This T cell receptor (beta chain) appears in the sequencing data of a study of cytomegalovirus exposure and HLA in healthy donors. The PCR had 60 Vbeta and 13 Jbeta primers. Using immunoSEQ multiplex PCR, the repertoire was profiled, and TCRdb retains in-frame clones only, with some absent. The table includes 74,000 or so clones, over 70% detected once. Trimming cost V 3 bases and J 6 bases, with 11 bases left between them. Germline lookup yields CDR1 KGHSH and CDR2 LQKENI. The CDR3 is 13 amino acids. V and J are TRBV18 and TRBJ1-1; TRBD1 might be the D (5 bases). Sequenced sample: PBMCs. The sequence was obtained from a male donor in good health and CMV-seropositive. This CDR3 is CASSPAGLPEAFF. The CDR3 nucleotides read TGTGCCAGCTCACCGGCAGGGCTCCCTGAAGCTTTCTTT.